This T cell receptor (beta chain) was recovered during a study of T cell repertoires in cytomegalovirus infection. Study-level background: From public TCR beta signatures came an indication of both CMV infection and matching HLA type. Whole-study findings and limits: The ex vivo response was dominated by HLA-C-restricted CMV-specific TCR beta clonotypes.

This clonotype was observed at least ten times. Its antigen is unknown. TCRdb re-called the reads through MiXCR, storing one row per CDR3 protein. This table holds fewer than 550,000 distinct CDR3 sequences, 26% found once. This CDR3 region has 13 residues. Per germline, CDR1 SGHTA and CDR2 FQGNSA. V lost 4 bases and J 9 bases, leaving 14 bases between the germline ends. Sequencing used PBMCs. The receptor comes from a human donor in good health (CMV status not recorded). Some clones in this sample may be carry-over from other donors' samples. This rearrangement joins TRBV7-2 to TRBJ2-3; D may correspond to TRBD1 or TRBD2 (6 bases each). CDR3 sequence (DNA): TGTGCCAGCAGCTCAAATAGGGGGGACACGCAGTATTTT. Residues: CASSSNRGDTQYF.